Listed here are 13 T cell receptor beta chains from one sample, sequenced in a study of beta chain features in type 1 diabetes. Of the isolated RNA, all was reverse transcribed, and so the sequenced material was expressed TCRB transcripts. Clones were read by immunoSEQ multiplex PCR, and TCRdb kept only the in-frame ones, dropping some. Of 300,000 to 400,000 clones in the sample, approximately 10% were seen once. Sequenced input: naive CD4+ T cells from blood. Source of these receptors: a woman aged 30 to 39 in good health.

This clone was counted a few times. The chain couples TRBV4-3 to TRBJ2-1, with TRBD1 as a possible D gene (7 bases). Trimming shortened V by 0 bases and J by 5 bases, and 23 bases separated the two germline ends. Germline CDR1 LGHNA, CDR2 YSLEER. The CDR3 length is 19 residues. The CDR3 region is CASSQDGTKHRGLNNEQFF. In DNA, the CDR3 is TGCGCCAGCAGCCAAGATGGGACAAAACACAGGGGACTTAACAATGAGCAGTTCTTC.

The V and J genes are TRBV20-1 and TRBJ2-1; D is undetermined. The ends were cut back, 6 bases at V and 7 bases at J, with 10 bases in the middle. Per germline, CDR1 DFQATT and CDR2 SNEGSKA (reference sequence). This CDR3 is 11 amino acids long. The CDR3 DNA is TGCAGTGCCCCAGCGAGAAATGAGCAGTTCTTC. Its translation: CSAPARNEQFF.

This clone came up a few times. The rearrangement uses TRBV7-9 and TRBJ2-7, with D unresolved. Trimming left V 3 bases short and J 6 bases short, with 12 bases between. CDR1 and CDR2 (germline): SEHNR, FQNEAQ (reference sequence). The CDR3 runs to 13 residues. CDR3 sequence reads: CASSFGSGSEQYF. CDR3 coding DNA: TGTGCCAGCAGCTTCGGGTCCGGCTCCGAGCAGTACTTC. Supplemented by reference TRBV7-9 and TRBJ2-7, the full variable domain reads DTGVSQNPRHKITKRGQNVTFRCDPISEHNRLYWYRQTLGQGPEFLTYFQNEAQLEKSRLLSDRFSAERPKGSFSTLEIQRTEQGDSAMYLCASSFGSGSEQYFGPGTRLTVT.

This clone was seen a few times. This chain connects TRBV4-3 to TRBJ2-1; 10 nucleotides match TRBD2. This CDR3 is built from 19 residues. Trimming at V came to 2 bases and at J to 0 bases, leaving 10 bases not matched to a gene. Germline-derived CDR1 and CDR2 are LGHNA and YSLEER. The CDR3 loop is CASSQSPGSGGSSYNEQFF. The DNA for the CDR3 is TGCGCCAGCAGCCAAAGCCCCGGTAGCGGGGGGAGCTCCTACAATGAGCAGTTCTTC.

This clone was picked up a small number of times. The genes are TRBV2 and TRBJ2-5; possible D gene TRBD2, 6 bases. Germline V lookup: CDR1 SNHLY, CDR2 FYNNEI. The CDR3 runs to 11 residues. V gave up 4 bases and J gave up 8 bases, with 8 bases separating them. The CDR3 sequence is CASSAGTTQYF. CDR3 coding DNA: TGTGCCAGCAGTGCCGGGACTACCCAGTACTTC.

Only a few counts were recorded for this clone. The rearrangement joins TRBV11-2 to TRBJ2-3; 14 bases agree with TRBD2. Germline V CDR1 and CDR2: SGHAT, FQNNGV. CDR3 length: 18 residues. After removal of 4 bases from V and 0 bases from J, the junction contained 6 bases not matched to a gene. This CDR3 reads CASSSGTSGGLSTDTQYF. CDR3 nucleotide sequence: TGTGCCAGCAGCTCCGGGACTAGCGGGGGCCTTAGCACAGATACGCAGTATTTT.

DNA of the CDR3: TGTGCCAGCAGCCAACTAGGAGCGACCCACGAGCAGTACTTC. This sequence encodes CASSQLGATHEQYF. This chain links TRBV14 with TRBJ2-7, with D uncertain. V gave up 2 bases and J gave up 5 bases, with 13 bases separating them. CDR1 SGHDN and CDR2 FVKESK come from the germline V gene. The CDR3 runs 14 residues.

This clone turned up a few times. The V and J genes are TRBV9 and TRBJ2-1, with 8 bases that match TRBD2. Germline CDR1 and CDR2: SGDLS and YYNGEE. The CDR3 is 13 amino acids. V was clipped by 3 bases and J by 10 bases; unmatched bases: 6. CDR3: CASSAREGLEQFF. Here the CDR3 DNA reads TGTGCCAGCAGCGCCCGGGAGGGCCTAGAGCAGTTCTTC.

The rearrangement joins TRBV6-5 to TRBJ2-4, with D perhaps TRBD2 (6 bases). The CDR3 is made up of 14 amino acids. V was shortened by 8 bases and J by 0 bases, with 11 bases between the two germline ends. Per germline, CDR1 MNHEY and CDR2 SVGAGI. Here the CDR3 DNA reads TGTGCCAGCGAACCGGGACTAGCCAAAAACATTCAGTACTTC. Translating it yields CASEPGLAKNIQYF.

This chain joins TRBV15 and TRBJ1-1; D is unclear. The CDR3 covers 13 residues. Germline values: CDR1 LNHNV, CDR2 YYDKDF (reference sequence). Trimming shortened V by 0 bases and J by 4 bases, and 6 bases separated the two germline ends. CDR3 coding DNA: TGTGCCACCAGCAGAGATCGGAGCACTGAAGCTTTCTTT. Its translation is CATSRDRSTEAFF.

The V gene is TRBV7-3, the J gene TRBJ1-1; unclear D gene. The V end was cut by 5 bases, the J end by 1 base, with 8 bases between. The CDR3 is 13 amino acids. Per germline, CDR1 SGHTA and CDR2 FQGTGA. The CDR3 nucleotides read TGTGCCAGCAGCGCGACACCGAACACTGAAGCTTTCTTT. It translates to CASSATPNTEAFF.

The rearrangement uses TRBV29-1 and TRBJ2-2; D not certain. Between the trimmed V and J ends, which lost 3 bases and 2 bases, there was a span of 4 bases. Per the germline V gene, CDR1 is SQVTM and CDR2 is ANQGSEA. CDR3 length: 12 residues. DNA of the CDR3: TGCAGCGTTGATCCTAACACCGGGGAGCTGTTTTTT. Encoded protein: CSVDPNTGELFF.

The chain employs TRBV4-3 and TRBJ2-3, with 7 bases identical to TRBD1. Per the germline V gene, CDR1 is LGHNA and CDR2 is YSLEER. The CDR3 runs 15 residues. After removal of 4 bases from V and 0 bases from J, the junction contained 4 bases not matched to a gene. The CDR3: CASSPRQGSTDTQYF. The CDR3 DNA reads TGCGCCAGCAGCCCCCGACAGGGCAGCACAGATACGCAGTATTTT.